The following is a TCR beta chain sequence with its context. Produced via immunoSEQ multiplex PCR; TCRdb's table is partial and in-frame only. The table records tens of thousands of clones, 90% to 95% of them present only once. The data belong to a study of T cell changes during pregnancy in multiple sclerosis. Trimming took 3 bases from V and 4 from J; bases not matched to a gene: 6. The V gene's germline CDR1 is SGHRS and CDR2 YFSETQ. The CDR3 contains 14 residues. The clonotype comes from a female donor with multiple sclerosis, enrolled in a pregnancy study. The specimen was peripheral blood, collected in the third trimester of pregnancy. The V call is TRBV5-1, the J call TRBJ2-5, with 7 bases matching TRBD2. For the CDR3, the DNA is TGCGCCAGCAGCTCGGCGGGAGCGGTAGAGACCCAGTACTTC. Its protein product is CASSSAGAVETQYF. Full variable domain (outside the CDR3, taken from reference TRBV5-1 and TRBJ2-5): KAGVTQTPRYLIKTRGQQVTLSCSPISGHRSVSWYQQTPGQGLQFLFEYFSETQRNKGNFPGRFSGRQFSNSRSEMNVSTLELGDSALYLCASSSAGAVETQYFGPGTRLLVL.